The TCR beta chain described here comes from a study of CD8+ T cells in alopecia areata. A remark on this clone: Its antigen is currently unknown.

Following RNA extraction, reverse transcription yielded cDNA that acted as the sequencing template. Measured with immunoSEQ multiplex PCR; TCRdb has only the in-frame clones, and not every one. Of 110,000 or so clones listed, 55% to 70% are singletons. V dropped 0 bases and J dropped 0 bases, with 8 bases sitting between them. Germline V gene lookup returns CDR1 SEHNR and CDR2 FQNEAQ (reference sequence). This CDR3 is built from 15 residues. Using a FACSAria, the CD4+ and CD8+ T cells were sorted from the PBMCs. Study findings and constraints: Higher clonality than in normal scalp was seen in lesional scalp, especially alopecia totalis/universalis. It was less clear whether patients shared TCRs than it was in mice, possibly because of HLA. Normal skin's resident alphabeta T cells are sequenced alongside lesional scalp T cells.

The source material was CD4+ T cells sorted from blood. This clonotype was sampled from a human donor in good health. The chain is built from TRBV7-9 and TRBJ1-2; D remains ambiguous. The CDR3 DNA follows: TGTGCCAGCAGCTTAGCCAAGGAAACTAACTATGGCTACACCTTC. Its translation: CASSLAKETNYGYTF.